The T cell receptor (beta chain) under discussion was sequenced for a study of T-cell reconstitution after alpha-beta-depleted transplantation in children. This CDR3 is 18 amino acids long. V dropped 2 bases and J dropped 3; count of bases not matched to a gene: 11. Germline V gene sequence: CDR1 MGHRA, CDR2 YSYEKL. Unique molecular identifiers were incorporated into the prepared TCRbeta library. TCRdb processed the PCR reads anew with MiXCR; each CDR3 protein has one entry. The data contain 200,000 to 250,000 distinct CDR3 sequences, roughly 10% of them singletons. Sequenced here: PBMCs from the stem cell graft donor, sampled from the stem cell graft. The origin of this receptor is a human donor who donated a stem cell graft to a child with acute lymphoblastic leukemia. The rearrangement links TRBV4-1 to TRBJ2-1, with 9 positions matching TRBD1. CDR3 DNA sequence: TGCGCCAGCAGCCAATTCCCCCCCCGACAGGGGGTCTACAATGAGCAGTTCTTC. It encodes CASSQFPPRQGVYNEQFF.